This passage covers 30 T cell receptor beta chains from one sample sequenced in a study of control samples from healthy donors and cancer patients. Assay: immunoSEQ multiplex PCR; the TCRdb copy retains only in-frame clones and omits some. The profile shows just under 65,000 clones, 85% of them singletons. The sequencing sample was made of blood. These TCRs come from a man between 40 and 49 years old in good health.

The genes are TRBV9 and TRBJ2-2, with a tentative D call TRBD2 (6 bases). The length of the CDR3 is 15 residues. In germline, CDR1 is SGDLS, CDR2 YYNGEE. Between the trimmed V and J ends, which lost 0 bases and 6 bases, there was a span of 12 bases. The CDR3 nucleotides read TGTGCCAGCAGCGTAGAGGCGGGATGGGCCGGGGAGCTGTTTTTT. This codes for CASSVEAGWAGELFF.

J is TRBJ2-2 and V is TRBV6-1; D not resolved. Trimming left V 1 base short and J 7 bases short, with 7 bases between. The germline gives CDR1 MNHNS, CDR2 SASEGT. The CDR3 length is 13 residues. Here the CDR3 DNA reads TGTGCCAGCAGTGAAGGTCTGGTCGGGGAGCTGTTTTTT. Its protein is CASSEGLVGELFF.

This clone was found once. The chain uses TRBV28 and TRBJ2-3; TRBD2 matches at 7 bases. V dropped 2 bases and J dropped 2; count of bases not matched to a gene: 13. The germline CDR1 and CDR2 sequences are MDHEN and SYDVKM. The CDR3 loop spans 18 amino acids. DNA for the CDR3: TGTGCCAGCAGTTTAAGGGCGGGTTGGCTAGCGGACACAGATACGCAGTATTTT. It codes for CASSLRAGWLADTDTQYF.

This rearrangement joins TRBV15 to TRBJ2-1; 7 nucleotides agree with TRBD2. The CDR3 totals 15 residues. Germline lookup yields CDR1 LNHNV and CDR2 YYDKDF (reference sequence). V gave up 1 base and J gave up 7 bases; unmatched junction bases: 7. The CDR3, as DNA: TGTGCCACCAGCAGAGCTTTTTGGGGGGGAAATGAGCAGTTCTTC. Residues: CATSRAFWGGNEQFF. The full variable domain, in which reference TRBV15 and TRBJ2-1 provide the parts outside the CDR3, is DAMVIQNPRYQVTQFGKPVTLSCSQTLNHNVMYWYQQKSSQAPKLLFHYYDKDFNNEADTPDNFQSRRPNTSFCFLDIRSPGLGDTAMYLCATSRAFWGGNEQFFGPGTRLTVL.

This sequence joins TRBV10-3 and TRBJ1-1, with a tentative D call TRBD1 (5 bases). Trimming removed 6 bases at V and 3 bases at J, with 5 bases between. CDR3 size: 11 residues. The germline CDR1 and CDR2 sequences are ENHRY and SYGVKD. CDR3 protein: CAIRGDTEAFF. Written as DNA, the CDR3 is TGTGCCATCAGAGGGGACACTGAAGCTTTCTTT.

This clone was counted a few times. The chain combines TRBV6-1 with TRBJ2-3; D unclear. The V gene's germline CDR1 is MNHNS and CDR2 SASEGT. The ends were cut back, 1 base at V and 6 bases at J, with 11 bases in the middle. This CDR3 contains 14 residues. Written as DNA, the CDR3 is TGTGCCAGCAGTGAAGTGGGAAGATCGGATACGCAGTATTTT. Protein sequence: CASSEVGRSDTQYF.

The chain combines TRBV19 with TRBJ2-6, with D unclear. The CDR3 length is 15 residues. V lost 1 base, J lost 0 bases, and 4 bases lay in between. CDR1 and CDR2 from the germline V gene are LNHDA and SQIVND (reference sequence). CDR3 coding DNA: TGTGCCAGTAGTATAGCCACCTCTGGGGCCAACGTCCTGACTTTC. It specifies CASSIATSGANVLTF.

The V and J genes are TRBV6-6 and TRBJ1-1; D uncertain. From germline, CDR1 is MNHNY and CDR2 SVGAGI (reference sequence). The germline V and J ends were trimmed by 2 bases and 6 bases, with 7 bases remaining between them. The CDR3 extends over 12 amino acids. The CDR3 nucleotides read TGTGCCAGCAGTTACCCGGGAGCTGAAGCTTTCTTT. Its protein product is CASSYPGAEAFF.

This sequence joins TRBV10-3 and TRBJ1-1; the match to TRBD1 covers 7 bases. V trimming: 7 bases; J trimming: 7 bases; junction bases outside the gene matches: 9. This CDR3 region has 13 residues. Germline V gives CDR1 ENHRY, CDR2 SYGVKD. The CDR3 bases are TGTGCCATCACCTTGGACCGGGACAGTGAAGCTTTCTTT. This encodes CAITLDRDSEAFF.

The chain employs TRBV4-3 and TRBJ1-2; D possibly corresponds to TRBD1 (5 bases). Germline CDR1 is LGHNA and CDR2 is YSLEER. Between the trimmed V and J ends, which lost 1 base and 6 bases, there was a span of 12 bases. The CDR3 is 14 residues long. The CDR3 reads CASSQAEGRNGYTF. The CDR3 bases are TGCGCCAGCAGCCAAGCCGAGGGGCGAAATGGCTACACCTTC.

The gene calls are TRBV30 and TRBJ2-7; 7 bases map to TRBD1. Losses at the gene ends were 3 bases for V and 3 bases for J; bases not matched to a gene: 5. The V gene's germline CDR1 is GTSNPN and CDR2 SVGIG (reference sequence). CDR3 length equals 13 residues. CDR3 bases: TGTGCCTGGAGGGGCAGGGGGAACTACGAGCAGTACTTC. This encodes CAWRGRGNYEQYF. The full variable domain, rest sourced from reference TRBV30 and TRBJ2-7, is SQTIHQWPATLVQPVGSPLSLECTVEGTSNPNLYWYRQAAGRGLQLLFYSVGIGQISSEVPQNLSASRPQDRQFILSSKKLLLSDSGFYLCAWRGRGNYEQYFGPGTRLTVT.

This chain connects TRBV6-6 to TRBJ1-5; D call uncertain. Germline CDR1 MNHNY, CDR2 SVGAGI (reference sequence). Between the trimmed V and J ends, which lost 7 bases and 2 bases, there was a span of 12 bases. The CDR3 is made up of 14 amino acids. This CDR3 reads CASNIATGNQPQHF. Written as DNA, the CDR3 is TGTGCCAGCAACATAGCCACAGGCAATCAGCCCCAGCATTTT.

The rearrangement joins TRBV6-2 or TRBV6-3 to TRBJ1-6, with no clear D. The CDR3 runs 12 residues. V lost 5 bases, J lost 9 bases, and 8 bases lay in between. Germline CDR1 and CDR2: MNHEY and SVGEGT. This CDR3 is CASSPWSSPLHF. In nucleotides, the CDR3 is TGTGCCAGCAGTCCATGGAGTTCACCCCTCCACTTT.

This chain joins TRBV6-2 or TRBV6-3 and TRBJ2-5; 12 positions agree with TRBD2. CDR3 length equals 15 residues. CDR1 and CDR2 (germline): MNHEY, SVGEGT. The V and J ends lost 4 bases and 6 bases, in that order; junction bases with no gene match: 6. The CDR3 reads CASSSTSGGRKTQYF. The CDR3 DNA reads TGTGCCAGCAGTTCGACTAGCGGGGGCAGGAAGACCCAGTACTTC.

The V and J genes are TRBV11-1 and TRBJ2-1, with D possibly called TRBD1 or TRBD2 (5 bases each). The CDR3 loop spans 16 amino acids. From germline, CDR1 is SGHAT and CDR2 FQDESV (reference sequence). Trimming stripped 3 bases from V and 7 bases from J, with 19 bases between. The CDR3: CASSLGQGATKNEQFF. Here the CDR3 DNA reads TGTGCCAGCAGCTTGGGCCAGGGAGCAACTAAAAATGAGCAGTTCTTC. The complete variable domain, with remaining parts taken from reference TRBV11-1 and TRBJ2-1, reads EAEVAQSPRYKITEKSQAVAFWCDPISGHATLYWYRQILGQGPELLVQFQDESVVDDSQLPKDRFSAERLKGVDSTLKIQPAELGDSAMYLCASSLGQGATKNEQFFGPGTRLTVL.

The chain uses TRBV4-3 and TRBJ2-5; 9 bases align to TRBD1. CDR1 is LGHNA, CDR2 YSLEER, per germline. This CDR3 is 15 amino acids long. The ends lost 6 bases at V and 2 bases at J; junction bases unmatched: 7. Here the CDR3 DNA reads TGCGCCAGCAGTCGAGACGGGACAGGGCAAGAGACCCAGTACTTC. Its translation: CASSRDGTGQETQYF.

The V call is TRBV7-2, the J call TRBJ2-5; perhaps TRBD1 as D (5 bases). Germline V gene lookup returns CDR1 SGHTA and CDR2 FQGNSA. Trimming took 7 bases from V and 5 from J, leaving 17 bases between them. There are 14 residues in the CDR3. The CDR3 sequence is CASNAQGVEETQYF. In nucleotides, the CDR3 is TGTGCCAGCAACGCCCAGGGTGTAGAGGAGACCCAGTACTTC.

This clone has just a few counts. The V and J genes are TRBV7-9 and TRBJ1-1; 10 nucleotides align to TRBD1. J gave up 6 bases and V 5 bases, and 9 bases lay outside the gene matches. The CDR3 covers 15 residues. The germline CDR1 and CDR2 sequences are SEHNR and FQNEAQ (reference sequence). CDR3 sequence reads: CASSPPTGGRSEAFF. The CDR3, as DNA: TGTGCCAGCAGCCCACCGACAGGGGGCAGGTCTGAAGCTTTCTTT.

This chain joins TRBV3-1 (or the pseudogene TRBV3-2) and TRBJ1-2, with D unclear. This CDR3 comprises 13 residues. CDR1 and CDR2 from the germline V gene are LGHDT and YNNKEL (reference sequence). The ends were cut back, 3 bases at V and 0 bases at J, with 5 bases in the middle. The CDR3 spells CASSHGSNYGYTF. The DNA for the CDR3 is TGTGCCAGCAGCCATGGATCTAACTATGGCTACACCTTC.

The genes are TRBV28 and TRBJ1-5; D unclear. From germline, CDR1 is MDHEN and CDR2 SYDVKM. The CDR3 has 12 amino acids. Deletions cut 3 bases from V and 6 bases from J, with 6 bases between. CDR3 DNA: TGTGCCAGCAGTTTTTCAGTTCAGCCCCAGCATTTT. This encodes CASSFSVQPQHF.

The chain uses TRBV6-5 and TRBJ2-7; 8 nucleotides line up with TRBD2. V shed 7 bases and J 7 bases; nucleotides not matched to a gene: 9. CDR3 length equals 13 residues. The germline gives CDR1 MNHEY, CDR2 SVGAGI. The CDR3 nucleotides read TGTGCCAGCACGACCCGAGCGGGGGTAGAGCAGTACTTC. Its translation is CASTTRAGVEQYF.

This chain links TRBV5-6 with TRBJ2-4; unclear D gene. There are 14 residues in the CDR3. The V end was cut by 1 base, the J end by 0 bases, with 5 bases between. Germline-derived CDR1 and CDR2 are SGHDT and YYEEEE. DNA for the CDR3: TGTGCCAGCAGCTTGTTATTAGCCAAAAACATTCAGTACTTC. Amino acid sequence: CASSLLLAKNIQYF.

The V gene is TRBV29-1, the J gene TRBJ2-1; D unresolved. The CDR3 extends over 13 amino acids. With 7 bases removed from V and 9 bases from J, the gap between germline ends came to 19 bases. Germline loops: CDR1 SQVTM, CDR2 ANQGSEA. The CDR3 sequence is CSEWTPPISEQFF. For the CDR3, the DNA is TGCAGCGAGTGGACCCCCCCCATTAGTGAGCAGTTCTTC.

The chain links TRBV2 to TRBJ1-1; 8 bases are a match to TRBD1. From germline, CDR1 is SNHLY and CDR2 FYNNEI. Unmatched junction bases numbered 7, after V lost 7 bases and J lost 0 bases. The CDR3 has 15 residues. Written as DNA, the CDR3 is TGTGCCAGCATAATACCGGGACAGGTGAACACTGAAGCTTTCTTT. This sequence encodes CASIIPGQVNTEAFF.

CDR3 sequence (DNA): TGTGCCAGTGCGGGACAGGTCTCCGAGCAGTACTTC. It encodes CASAGQVSEQYF. The J gene is TRBJ2-7, the V gene TRBV12-3 or TRBV12-4; 8 bases line up with TRBD1. V dropped 9 bases and J dropped 6; count of bases not matched to a gene: 7. The CDR3 is 12 residues long.

J is TRBJ1-2 and V is TRBV5-1, with TRBD1 matching over 9 bases. Trimming at V came to 1 base and at J to 2 bases, leaving 9 bases not matched to a gene. Germline values: CDR1 SGHRS, CDR2 YFSETQ. There are 17 residues in the CDR3. CDR3 in amino acids: CASSLRDQGQGNYGYTF. In DNA, the CDR3 is TGCGCCAGCAGCTTGAGGGATCAGGGACAGGGAAACTATGGCTACACCTTC.

The table lists this clone with a few counts. The chain carries TRBV19 and TRBJ1-5; 9 bases map to TRBD1. Germline values: CDR1 LNHDA, CDR2 SQIVND (reference sequence). The CDR3 spans 16 residues. Trimming cost V 6 bases and J 2 bases; bases outside gene matches: 8. CDR3 nucleotides: TGTGCCAGTAGCCGACGGACAGGGGATGGCAATCAGCCCCAGCATTTT. This sequence encodes CASSRRTGDGNQPQHF.

The V and J genes are TRBV6-5 and TRBJ1-5; D remains ambiguous. Germline V gene sequence: CDR1 MNHEY, CDR2 SVGAGI. V was trimmed by 7 bases and J by 3 bases, leaving 10 bases between them. The CDR3 covers 13 residues. CDR3: CASTATFNQPQHF. In nucleotides, the CDR3 is TGTGCCAGCACGGCTACTTTCAATCAGCCCCAGCATTTT.

V usage is TRBV29-1 and J usage is TRBJ1-1, with 10 bases aligning to TRBD1. CDR1 and CDR2 from the germline V gene are SQVTM and ANQGSEA. The CDR3 runs 13 residues. Germline trimming cut 8 bases from V and 4 bases from J; bases unmatched to any gene: 7. CDR3 amino acids: CSHPGQGSTEAFF. CDR3 DNA: TGCAGCCATCCGGGACAGGGGAGCACTGAAGCTTTCTTT.

V usage is TRBV30 and J usage is TRBJ1-1; 7 bases align to TRBD1. Germline V gene lookup returns CDR1 GTSNPN and CDR2 SVGIG (reference sequence). CDR3 size: 13 residues. V was pared by 5 bases and J by 4 bases, with 7 bases of the junction left unmatched. The CDR3 DNA sequence: TGTGCCTGGGGTGCCGGGACAGTCACTGAAGCTTTCTTT. Amino acids: CAWGAGTVTEAFF.